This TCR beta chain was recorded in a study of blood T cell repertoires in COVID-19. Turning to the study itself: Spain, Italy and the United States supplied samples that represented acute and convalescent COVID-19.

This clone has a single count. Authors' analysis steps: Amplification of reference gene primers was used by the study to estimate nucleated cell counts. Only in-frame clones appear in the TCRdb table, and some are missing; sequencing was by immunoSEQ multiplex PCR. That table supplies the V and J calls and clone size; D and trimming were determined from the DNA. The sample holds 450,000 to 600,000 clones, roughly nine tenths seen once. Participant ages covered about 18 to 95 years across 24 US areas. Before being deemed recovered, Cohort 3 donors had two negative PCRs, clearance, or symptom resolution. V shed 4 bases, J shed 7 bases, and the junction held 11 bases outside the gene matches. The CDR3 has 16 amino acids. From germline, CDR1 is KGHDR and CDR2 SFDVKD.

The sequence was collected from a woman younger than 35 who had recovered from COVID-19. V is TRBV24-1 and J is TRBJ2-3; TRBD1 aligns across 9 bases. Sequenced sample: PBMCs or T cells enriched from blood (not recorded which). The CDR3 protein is CATSDPPGTGSNTQYF. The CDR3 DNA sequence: TGTGCCACCAGTGACCCCCCGGGGACAGGGTCGAATACGCAGTATTTT.